This TCR beta chain originates from a study of beta chain features in type 1 diabetes. Trimming took 4 bases from V and 4 from J, leaving 13 bases between them. Germline lookup yields CDR1 GTSNPN and CDR2 SVGIG (reference sequence). The CDR3 is 13 residues long. This clone was counted a few times. Reverse transcription of all isolated RNA meant that expressed TCRB transcripts were sequenced. Profiled with immunoSEQ multiplex PCR; TCRdb holds only in-frame clones, not every one. The table records hundreds of thousands of clones, roughly 31% of them present only once. V gene TRBV30 combines with J gene TRBJ1-2, with TRBD1 as a possible D gene (5 bases). The sequencing input was naive CD4+ T cells from blood. The origin of this receptor is a man between 18 and 35 years old in good health. As DNA, the CDR3 is TGTGCCTGGACTAGGGACCGATTCTATGGCTACACCTTC. Protein product: CAWTRDRFYGYTF.